These 14 T cell receptor beta chains came from one sample sequenced in a study of technical replicates of blood from a few donors. Libraries were prepared by immunoSEQ multiplex PCR; TCRdb keeps only in-frame clonotypes and omits some of them. In the table there are tens of thousands of clones, 80% to 90% of which are singletons. Material for sequencing was PBMCs. The source is a human donor in good health. Some clones in this sample may be carry-over from other donors' samples.

The genes are TRBV5-6 and TRBJ2-5; D possibly corresponds to TRBD1 (5 bases). Germline V gene data show CDR1 as SGHDT and CDR2 as YYEEEE. The CDR3 covers 13 residues. V was cut by 4 bases and J by 9 bases, with 16 bases left in between. CDR3 residues: CASSGPAEGAQYF. The CDR3, as DNA: TGTGCCAGCAGCGGACCGGCAGAAGGGGCCCAGTACTTC.

The chain employs TRBV7-2 and TRBJ2-7, with a weak D call TRBD2 (7 bases). The germline gives CDR1 SGHTA, CDR2 FQGNSA. The CDR3 runs to 14 residues. V was clipped by 5 bases and J by 6 bases, with 17 bases between them. CDR3 protein: CASSPMWRGLEQYF. The CDR3 bases are TGTGCCAGCAGCCCAATGTGGCGGGGGCTCGAGCAGTACTTC.

V usage is TRBV9 and J usage is TRBJ1-1; D possibly corresponds to TRBD1 (6 bases). With 0 bases removed from V and 8 bases from J, the gap between germline ends came to 14 bases. This CDR3 is 14 amino acids long. Germline CDR1 is SGDLS and CDR2 is YYNGEE. CDR3 region: CASSVASTRGEAFF. Written as DNA, the CDR3 is TGTGCCAGCAGCGTAGCCTCGACAAGGGGGGAAGCTTTCTTT.

This clone has just one count. The rearrangement uses TRBV5-1 and TRBJ1-6; possible D gene TRBD1, 6 bases. CDR1 is SGHRS and CDR2 is YFSETQ in the germline V gene. This CDR3 contains 15 residues. Trimming took 0 bases from V and 10 from J, leaving 14 bases between them. In DNA form, the CDR3 reads TGCGCCAGCAGCTTGGAGGGGGGGGCTCACTCACCCCTCCACTTT. Translated: CASSLEGGAHSPLHF.

V usage is TRBV7-9 and J usage is TRBJ2-1, with 7 bases aligning to TRBD1. After removal of 3 bases from V and 9 bases from J, the junction contained 5 bases not matched to a gene. The CDR3 is made up of 13 amino acids. CDR1 and CDR2 (germline): SEHNR, FQNEAQ (reference sequence). CDR3 nucleotide sequence: TGTGCCAGCAGCTTGAACAGGGGAACTGAGCAGTTCTTC. Translation: CASSLNRGTEQFF.

The chain combines TRBV5-8 with TRBJ1-2; TRBD1 agrees at 7 bases. J gave up 5 bases and V 4 bases, and 11 bases lay outside the gene matches. This CDR3 is 15 amino acids long. The germline CDR1 and CDR2 sequences are SGHTS and YDEGEE. The CDR3 DNA reads TGTGCCAGCAGCCTCGGGCTACAGGGGCGATATGGCTACACCTTC. This gives the protein CASSLGLQGRYGYTF.

Regarding this clone: At one end the junction does not follow the germline gene, possibly because of a read error. V is TRBV9 and J is TRBJ2-2; TRBD1 is a possible D gene (5 bases). Germline V gives CDR1 SGDLS, CDR2 YYNGEE. There are 15 residues in the CDR3. The CDR3 sequence: CASRVDSNTMGELFF. In DNA, the CDR3 is TGTGCCAGCAGGGTAGACAGCAATACGATGGGGGAGCTGTTTTTT. The complete variable domain, with remaining parts taken from reference TRBV9 and TRBJ2-2, reads DSGVTQTPKHLITATGQRVTLRCSPRSGDLSVYWYQQSLDQGLQFLIQYYNGEERAKGNILERFSAQQFPDLHSELNLSSLELGDSALYFCASRVDSNTMGELFFGEGSRLTVL.

This CDR3 reads CASSFDRFYEQYF. The CDR3 DNA reads as TGTGCCAGCAGCTTCGACAGGTTCTACGAGCAGTACTTC. The chain joins TRBV11-2 to TRBJ2-7; D is perhaps TRBD1 (6 bases). There are 13 residues in the CDR3. The V gene's germline CDR1 is SGHAT and CDR2 FQNNGV. Trimming cost V 3 bases and J 3 bases, with 9 bases left between them.

V and J are TRBV6-6 and TRBJ2-1; 10 nucleotides agree with TRBD1. After removal of 5 bases from V and 8 bases from J, the junction contained 12 bases not matched to a gene. Germline V gene lookup returns CDR1 MNHNY and CDR2 SVGAGI (reference sequence). The CDR3 length is 16 residues. CDR3: CASSRVPGQGRDEQFF. For the CDR3, the DNA is TGTGCCAGCAGTAGAGTCCCGGGACAGGGGCGAGATGAGCAGTTCTTC.

The rearrangement joins TRBV6-5 to TRBJ2-1; D not certain. The germline V and J ends were trimmed by 0 bases and 8 bases, with 5 bases remaining between them. Germline CDR1 is MNHEY and CDR2 is SVGAGI. This CDR3 region has 12 residues. The CDR3: CASSYSGDEQFF. CDR3 DNA: TGTGCCAGCAGTTACTCGGGCGATGAGCAGTTCTTC.

This chain uses TRBV7-9 with TRBJ1-3; D gene uncertain. The V gene's germline CDR1 is SEHNR and CDR2 FQNEAQ (reference sequence). The CDR3 is made up of 18 amino acids. Between the trimmed V and J ends, which lost 3 bases and 2 bases, there was a span of 20 bases. The CDR3 is CASSFPEVRWLTGNTIYF. The CDR3 DNA reads TGTGCCAGCAGCTTCCCAGAGGTGCGCTGGTTGACTGGAAACACCATATATTTT.

This clone occurred a few times. The chain recombines TRBV7-2 with TRBJ2-5, with 9 positions matching TRBD2. Germline CDR1 reads SGHTA; CDR2 reads FQGNSA. This CDR3 is built from 13 residues. Trimming removed 6 bases from V and 5 bases from J; junction bases left unmatched: 4. DNA for the CDR3: TGTGCCAGCAGAGGGACTAGCATGGAGACCCAGTACTTC. It encodes CASRGTSMETQYF.

The genes are TRBV4-3 and TRBJ1-2, with D possibly being TRBD1 (6 bases). The CDR3 spans 14 residues. The V end was cut by 1 base, the J end by 5 bases, with 11 bases between. Germline V gives CDR1 LGHNA, CDR2 YSLEER. The CDR3 protein is CASSQGGGGYGYTF. The DNA for the CDR3 is TGCGCCAGCAGCCAAGGAGGGGGGGGGTATGGCTACACCTTC.

The gene calls are TRBV6-6 and TRBJ1-2; 9 bases fit TRBD1. The V segment lost 6 bases and the J segment 5 bases; nucleotides outside the gene matches: 10. This CDR3 has 15 amino acids. Germline V lookup: CDR1 MNHNY, CDR2 SVGAGI (reference sequence). The CDR3: CASSHLRQGGYGYTF. For the CDR3, the DNA is TGTGCCAGCAGCCATTTACGACAGGGGGGATATGGCTACACCTTC.